This T cell receptor (beta chain) originates from a study of patients and donors after allogeneic stem cell transplantation (TCRdb year 2020). This clonotype came up a few times. This clone's antigen is unknown. No quality values exist for individual bases; no much larger clone is one base distant. V is shortened by 4 bases, J by 11 bases, and the region joining them spans 14 bases. The CDR3 contains 12 residues, cysteine and phenylalanine counted. Only CDR3 DNA is held: 36 bases, read in frame from base 1. According to the germline V gene (reference sequence), CDR1 reads PRHDT and CDR2 reads FYEKMQ. Libraries were made using RT-PCR. The run used a NextSeq 550. TCRdb handled the public reads itself, with Q25 trimming in fastp and clone calling in MiXCR, and kept productive beta chains. Here each entry gathers all rows of one CDR3 protein and keeps the most common genes and DNA. The sample includes about a million distinct CDR3 sequences, with roughly 18% observed a single time. Together, the top ten hold 5% to 6.5% of the sample.

The chain couples TRBV13 to TRBJ1-1, with the D gene call left open. The sequence came from a human donor who was either an allogeneic HSCT recipient or a stem cell or donor lymphocyte infusion donor (not recorded which). It is not recorded whose cells these are; they may come from a transplant donor. The sequenced sample was blood, either unsorted or a sorted T cell fraction (not recorded which). Here is the DNA: TGTGCCAGCAGCTCAACAAGGCTTAAGGCTTTCTTT. Its protein is CASSSTRLKAFF. Where the CDR3 stops, the reference TRBV13 and TRBJ1-1 genes take over; the full variable domain is AAGVIQSPRHLIKEKRETATLKCYPIPRHDTVYWYQQGPGQDPQFLISFYEKMQSDKGSIPDRFSAQQFSDYHSELNMSSLELGDSALYFCASSSTRLKAFFGQGTRLTVV.